These T cell receptor beta chains were read from a single sample in a study of T-cell memory formation after mild COVID-19. MiXCR, run by TCRdb on the 5' RACE reads, gives a single entry per CDR3 protein. Of 450,000 to 650,000 distinct CDR3 sequences in the sample, roughly a fifth are singletons; the top ten hold 8.4%. Specimen: PBMCs or a T cell subset sorted from them (not recorded which). Source of these receptors: an adult woman who had mild COVID-19 (a few samples of this study predate the infection). Cell type and time point are not known. The CDR3 runs from the conserved cysteine through the conserved F or W. Each record gives: clone size, D gene, J gene, V gene, CDR3 length, CDR3 protein, CDR3 DNA. D genes are given only for firm matches. Not every row has a clone size; where given, it reads once, few, many or a size class.

- - TRBJ1-5 TRBV20-1 15 CSASLYRESNQPQHF TGCAGTGCTTCGCTTTACAGGGAAAGCAATCAGCCCCAGCATTTT
few - TRBJ2-4 TRBV5-1 13 CASSTGTQNIQYF TGCGCCAGCAGCACCGGGACCCAAAACATTCAGTACTTC
few TRBD2 TRBJ2-2 TRBV15 17 CATSRDPASGGAGELFF TGTGCCACCAGCAGAGATCCGGCTAGCGGGGGAGCCGGGGAGCTGTTTTTT
few TRBD1 TRBJ1-1 TRBV19 12 CATLQGGTEAFF TGTGCCACCTTACAGGGGGGCACTGAAGCTTTCTTT
- TRBD1 TRBJ2-7 TRBV6-5 13 CASSYVTGSEQYF TGTGCCAGCAGTTACGTGACAGGGTCCGAGCAGTACTTC
- TRBD2 TRBJ2-2 TRBV5-1 15 CASSFSREPTGELFF TGCGCCAGCAGCTTCTCGCGGGAGCCCACCGGGGAGCTGTTTTTT
- - TRBJ1-1 TRBV19 12 CATSQRNTEAFF TGTGCCACCTCCCAGAGGAACACTGAAGCTTTCTTT
- - TRBJ1-1 TRBV2 11 CASLMRTEAFF TGTGCCAGTCTCATGCGCACTGAAGCTTTCTTT
- TRBD2 TRBJ2-3 TRBV6-2/TRBV6-3 14 CASSYGGSRDTQYF TGTGCCAGCAGTTATGGCGGGAGTAGAGATACGCAGTATTTT
- - TRBJ2-6 TRBV29-1 14 CSVIPLSGANVLTF TGCAGCGTCATACCCCTCTCTGGGGCCAACGTCCTGACTTTC
few - TRBJ2-1 TRBV7-8 15 CASSLAGQNYNEQFF TGTGCCAGCAGCTTAGCCGGTCAGAATTACAATGAGCAGTTCTTC
few TRBD2 TRBJ2-5 TRBV13 14 CASSPSGGKETQYF TGTGCCAGCAGCCCTAGCGGGGGGAAAGAGACCCAGTACTTC
few - TRBJ2-3 TRBV6-5 14 CASSWGRVTDTQYF TGTGCCAGCAGTTGGGGCAGGGTCACAGATACGCAGTATTTT
- TRBD2 TRBJ2-1 TRBV7-6 16 CASSTSAGLAYNEQFF TGTGCCAGCAGCACCTCCGCGGGACTAGCATACAATGAGCAGTTCTTC
- - TRBJ1-1 TRBV4-3 15 CASSQDITSATEAFF TGCGCCAGCAGCCAAGATATCACCAGTGCGACTGAAGCTTTCTTT
- TRBD1 TRBJ2-7 TRBV7-9 16 CASSFAPRDRRYEQYF TGTGCCAGCAGCTTCGCACCCCGGGACAGGCGTTACGAGCAGTACTTC
- TRBD2 TRBJ2-1 TRBV7-8 18 CASSPVTSGRRGANEQFF TGTGCCAGCAGCCCCGTCACTAGCGGGAGGAGGGGGGCCAATGAGCAGTTCTTC
few - TRBJ1-1 TRBV7-3 17 CASSSTGGSWGITEAFF TGTGCCAGCAGCTCTACGGGCGGGAGCTGGGGCATCACTGAAGCTTTCTTT
few TRBD1 TRBJ1-6 TRBV5-4 19 CASSLGHRQGERSNSPLHF TGTGCCAGCAGCTTGGGGCATAGACAGGGGGAAAGGAGCAATTCACCCCTCCACTTT
- - TRBJ2-3 TRBV2 11 CASSAADTQYF TGTGCCAGCAGTGCGGCGGATACGCAGTATTTT
few TRBD2 TRBJ2-1 TRBV2 17 CASRATASGSSYNEQFF TGTGCCAGCAGAGCTACTGCTAGCGGGAGCTCCTACAATGAGCAGTTCTTC
- TRBD1 TRBJ1-2 TRBV6-6 16 CASSYPWGQGSYGYTF TGTGCCAGCAGTTACCCGTGGGGACAGGGAAGCTATGGCTACACCTTC
- - TRBJ1-1 TRBV15 14 CATSRDTRQTEAFF TGTGCCACCAGCAGAGATACCCGTCAGACTGAAGCTTTCTTT
- - TRBJ1-1 TRBV5-1 15 CASSSTRQLNTEAFF TGCGCCAGCAGCTCCACCCGACAGTTGAACACTGAAGCTTTCTTT
- TRBD2 TRBJ2-3 TRBV7-9 14 CASSQAGGPDTQYF TGTGCCAGCAGCCAAGCGGGGGGGCCTGATACGCAGTATTTT
few - TRBJ2-5 TRBV7-2 12 CASSPGPETQYF TGTGCCAGCAGCCCAGGGCCTGAGACCCAGTACTTC
- - TRBJ1-6 TRBV6-2/TRBV6-3 15 CASTRTAAGNSPLHF TGTGCCAGCACTCGGACCGCGGCGGGGAATTCACCCCTCCACTTT
few - TRBJ2-7 TRBV9 13 CASSVEAAYEQYF TGTGCCAGCAGCGTAGAGGCAGCCTACGAGCAGTACTTC
- - TRBJ1-2 TRBV24-1 15 CATSAPQGKGYGYTF TGTGCCACCAGTGCCCCACAGGGTAAAGGCTATGGCTACACCTTC
few - TRBJ2-7 TRBV29-1 13 CSVEAGSRYEQYF TGCAGCGTTGAGGCTGGGAGCCGCTACGAGCAGTACTTC
few - TRBJ2-2 TRBV9 17 CASSTPNLRPDTGELFF TGTGCCAGCAGCACCCCGAATCTCCGGCCTGACACCGGGGAGCTGTTTTTT
few - TRBJ2-2 TRBV6-2/TRBV6-3 16 CASTQGGSKNTGELFF TGTGCCAGCACCCAAGGGGGGTCAAAGAACACCGGGGAGCTGTTTTTT
- TRBD1 TRBJ2-7 TRBV20-1 17 CSARAITGGTESYEQYF TGCAGTGCTAGAGCCATCACAGGGGGGACGGAGTCCTACGAGCAGTACTTC
few - TRBJ2-5 TRBV7-3 13 CASSPGLAKTQYF TGTGCCAGCAGCCCCGGGCTAGCGAAGACCCAGTACTTC
few - TRBJ1-2 TRBV13 14 CASSQTAGIYGYTF TGTGCCAGCAGCCAGACGGCAGGGATCTATGGCTACACCTTC
- TRBD1 TRBJ2-3 TRBV5-1 15 CASSLGTGTRDTQYF TGCGCCAGCAGCTTGGGGACAGGGACCCGAGATACGCAGTATTTT
many - TRBJ2-1 TRBV27 13 CASSLYGYNEQFF TGTGCCAGCAGTTTATACGGGTACAATGAGCAGTTCTTC
- - TRBJ1-2 TRBV9 17 CASSGTHRDDRLDGYTF TGTGCCAGCAGCGGAACCCACCGAGATGACAGGCTTGATGGCTACACCTTC
- - TRBJ2-1 TRBV11-1 12 CASSTLAHEQFF TGTGCCAGCAGCACCCTAGCACATGAGCAGTTCTTC
few - TRBJ1-1 TRBV7-9 16 CASSLTQGMGNTEAFF TGTGCCAGCAGCTTAACTCAGGGTATGGGGAACACTGAAGCTTTCTTT
- - TRBJ2-2 TRBV6-5 16 CASSYSSGGGTGELFF TGTGCCAGCAGTTACTCGAGTGGGGGAGGAACCGGGGAGCTGTTTTTT
- TRBD1 TRBJ1-5 TRBV7-9 17 CASSFGQGGIGNQPQHF TGTGCCAGCAGCTTTGGACAGGGAGGTATTGGCAATCAGCCCCAGCATTTT
- TRBD2 TRBJ2-1 TRBV4-2 15 CASSQHFLAGLEQFF TGTGCCAGCAGCCAACATTTCCTAGCGGGGTTGGAGCAGTTCTTC
- TRBD2 TRBJ2-5 TRBV20-1 13 CSAGTSGQETQYF TGCAGTGCCGGGACTAGCGGCCAAGAGACCCAGTACTTC
- - TRBJ2-7 TRBV12-3/TRBV12-4 15 CASSLRGGQGYEQYF TGTGCCAGCAGTTTAAGGGGAGGTCAGGGCTACGAGCAGTACTTC
few - TRBJ2-2 TRBV4-2 14 CASSQDKNTGELFF TGTGCCAGCAGCCAAGATAAGAACACCGGGGAGCTGTTTTTT
- - TRBJ1-2 TRBV30 13 CAWSVSRAYGYTF TGTGCCTGGAGTGTCTCCAGGGCCTATGGCTACACCTTC
- - TRBJ1-1 TRBV30 13 CAWSAEGWTEAFF TGTGCCTGGAGTGCCGAGGGTTGGACTGAAGCTTTCTTT